The 17 T cell receptor beta chains below were found in one sample sequenced in a study of blood T cell repertoires in COVID-19. The assay was immunoSEQ multiplex PCR, and TCRdb's table has in-frame clones only and misses some. This table holds tens of thousands of clones, about 90% found once. The sequencing input was peripheral blood. The receptors derive from a woman between 35 and 50 years old with active or convalescent COVID-19.

The chain uses TRBV5-5 and TRBJ1-2, with a tentative D call TRBD1 (5 bases). Trimming removed 0 bases at V and 4 bases at J, with 7 bases between. The CDR3 covers 13 residues. CDR1 and CDR2 (germline): SGHKS, YYEKEE (reference sequence). The CDR3 sequence is CASSLVGGYGYTF. DNA of the CDR3: TGTGCCAGCAGCTTGGTGGGGGGCTATGGCTACACCTTC.

The chain carries TRBV20-1 and TRBJ2-7; TRBD2 is a possible D gene (5 bases). The CDR3 totals 12 residues. The V end lost 3 bases, the J end lost 3 bases, and 9 bases lay between the germline ends. Germline V lookup: CDR1 DFQATT, CDR2 SNEGSKA (reference sequence). The CDR3 region is CSASGGGYEQYF. DNA of the CDR3: TGCAGTGCTAGTGGCGGAGGCTACGAGCAGTACTTC.

The chain links TRBV5-6 to TRBJ1-1; unclear D gene. The V end was cut by 1 base, the J end by 5 bases, with 9 bases between. The CDR3 is made up of 13 amino acids. Germline CDR1 is SGHDT and CDR2 is YYEEEE. The CDR3 loop reads CASSLTGSTEAFF. CDR3 coding DNA: TGTGCCAGCAGCTTGACGGGGTCGACTGAAGCTTTCTTT. Complete variable domain (other parts from reference TRBV5-6 and TRBJ1-1): DAGVTQSPTHLIKTRGQQVTLRCSPKSGHDTVSWYQQALGQGPQFIFQYYEEEERQRGNFPDRFSGHQFPNYSSELNVNALLLGDSALYLCASSLTGSTEAFFGQGTRLTVV.

The rearrangement uses TRBV30 and TRBJ2-1; 9 nucleotides match TRBD1. The CDR3 is 16 amino acids. Germline CDR1 reads GTSNPN; CDR2 reads SVGIG (reference sequence). After removal of 1 base from V and 1 base from J, the junction contained 5 bases not matched to a gene. As DNA, the CDR3 is TGTGCCTGGAGTGCTCGGACAGGGGTATCCTACAATGAGCAGTTCTTC. This translates into CAWSARTGVSYNEQFF.

V gene TRBV19 combines with J gene TRBJ2-7; 8 bases fit TRBD1. V lost 3 bases, J lost 3 bases, and 7 bases stayed unmatched. The CDR3 runs to 15 residues. Germline CDR1 reads LNHDA; CDR2 reads SQIVND (reference sequence). For the CDR3, the DNA is TGTGCCAGTAGTATGGCAGCACAGGGGGTCTACGAGCAGTACTTC. Residues: CASSMAAQGVYEQYF.

This clone appeared a single time. The chain links TRBV19 to TRBJ1-6, with D tentatively TRBD1 (5 bases). Germline values: CDR1 LNHDA, CDR2 SQIVND (reference sequence). The V and J ends lost 3 bases and 4 bases respectively, with 7 bases between them. The CDR3 totals 14 residues. CDR3 region: CASSIRDYNSPLHF. The CDR3 DNA is TGTGCCAGTAGTATCAGGGATTATAATTCACCCCTCCACTTT.

V and J are TRBV7-8 and TRBJ2-3; 10 bases line up with TRBD2. The CDR3 length is 16 residues. Trimming removed 1 base from V and 2 bases from J; junction bases left unmatched: 3. CDR1 SGHVS and CDR2 FQNEAQ come from the germline V gene. For the CDR3, the DNA is TGTGCCAGCAGCTTAGTAGCGGGGGGCTCCACAGATACGCAGTATTTT. It translates to CASSLVAGGSTDTQYF.

The chain has TRBV5-4 and TRBJ2-7; 7 nucleotides line up with TRBD2. Germline V gene lookup returns CDR1 SGHNT and CDR2 YYREEE (reference sequence). V was clipped by 2 bases and J by 3 bases; unmatched bases: 8. The CDR3 is made up of 15 amino acids. CDR3 in amino acids: CASSFGGSGLYEQYF. CDR3 bases: TGTGCCAGCAGCTTTGGCGGGAGTGGCCTCTACGAGCAGTACTTC.

A single count supports this clone. The CDR3 loop is CASSGPGGETEAFF. DNA of the CDR3: TGTGCCAGCAGCGGTCCCGGGGGGGAAACTGAAGCTTTCTTT. The chain uses TRBV11-3 and TRBJ1-1, with D possibly TRBD1 on 5 matching bases. Trimming shortened V by 5 bases and J by 5 bases, and 15 bases separated the two germline ends. This CDR3 is built from 14 residues. Germline-derived CDR1 and CDR2 are SGHNT and YENEEA.

The count of this clone is one. This chain connects TRBV7-3 to TRBJ2-3; TRBD1 aligns across 9 bases. Trimming took 6 bases from V and 4 from J; bases not matched to a gene: 5. The germline gives CDR1 SGHTA, CDR2 FQGTGA. CDR3 size: 14 residues. The DNA for the CDR3 is TGTGCCAGCAGTGTTGGGACAGGGCCAGATACGCAGTATTTT. This gives the protein CASSVGTGPDTQYF. The complete variable domain, with remaining parts taken from reference TRBV7-3 and TRBJ2-3, reads GAGVSQTPSNKVTEKGKYVELRCDPISGHTALYWYRQSLGQGPEFLIYFQGTGAADDSGLPNDRFFAVRPEGSVSTLKIQRTERGDSAVYLCASSVGTGPDTQYFGPGTRLTVL.

The chain has TRBV28 and TRBJ2-7, with D uncertain. Between the trimmed V and J ends, which lost 1 base and 1 base, there was a span of 2 bases. Germline CDR1 is MDHEN and CDR2 is SYDVKM. This CDR3 has 12 residues. CDR3 sequence: CASSLLSYEQYF. The DNA for the CDR3 is TGTGCCAGCAGTTTATTATCCTACGAGCAGTACTTC.

The CDR3 sequence: CASSLDRGSYGYTF. The CDR3 DNA sequence: TGTGCCAGCAGCCTAGACAGGGGGAGCTATGGCTACACCTTC. This sequence joins TRBV13 and TRBJ1-2; 9 nucleotides match TRBD1. CDR1 is PRHDT, CDR2 FYEKMQ, per germline (reference sequence). The CDR3 totals 14 residues. J was trimmed by 4 bases and V by 5 bases; bases with no gene match: 5.

The V call is TRBV6-1, the J call TRBJ1-5; D not resolved. V shed 2 bases and J shed 5 bases, with 7 bases lying between them. This CDR3 has 13 residues. Germline V gives CDR1 MNHNS, CDR2 SASEGT. The CDR3 DNA reads as TGTGCCAGCAGTGAAAATCGAGATCAGCCCCAGCATTTT. This codes for CASSENRDQPQHF.

This clone appeared once. V is TRBV7-3 and J is TRBJ1-1; D may be TRBD1 (6 bases). Trimming pared 5 bases from V and 4 bases from J, leaving 11 bases between. The germline V gene encodes CDR1 SGHTA and CDR2 FQGTGA. CDR3 length: 13 amino acids. In DNA form, the CDR3 reads TGTGCCAGCAGCCGCGACAGGAGCACTGAAGCTTTCTTT. Translated, it gives CASSRDRSTEAFF.

This sequence joins TRBV28 and TRBJ2-7, with 7 bases that match TRBD2. J was trimmed by 7 bases and V by 4 bases; bases with no gene match: 13. This CDR3 is 15 amino acids long. The germline CDR1 and CDR2 sequences are MDHEN and SYDVKM. The CDR3 protein is CASSSRLAPFGEQYF. The CDR3 nucleotides read TGTGCCAGCAGTTCCCGACTAGCTCCGTTCGGGGAGCAGTACTTC.

The sample holds one count of this clone. V usage is TRBV6-2 or TRBV6-3 and J usage is TRBJ2-5; D is unclear. Per the germline V gene, CDR1 is MNHEY and CDR2 is SVGEGT. The V gene lost 4 bases and the J gene lost 11 bases, with 14 bases spanning the gap. This CDR3 region has 12 residues. This CDR3 reads CASSSPGVGQYF. DNA for the CDR3: TGTGCCAGCAGTTCGCCCGGAGTTGGGCAGTACTTC.

The chain uses TRBV5-4 and TRBJ1-6, with D possibly being TRBD1 (6 bases). The V gene's germline CDR1 is SGHNT and CDR2 YYREEE (reference sequence). This CDR3 is 15 amino acids long. Deletions cut 2 bases from V and 8 bases from J, with 14 bases between. The CDR3 DNA reads TGTGCCAGCAGCTTACCAGGGGCCGCCGATTCACCCCTCCACTTT. Translating gives CASSLPGAADSPLHF. The full variable domain, with the rest looked up from reference TRBV5-4 and TRBJ1-6, is ETGVTQSPTHLIKTRGQQVTLRCSSQSGHNTVSWYQQALGQGPQFIFQYYREEENGRGNFPPRFSGLQFPNYSSELNVNALELDDSALYLCASSLPGAADSPLHFGNGTRLTVT.